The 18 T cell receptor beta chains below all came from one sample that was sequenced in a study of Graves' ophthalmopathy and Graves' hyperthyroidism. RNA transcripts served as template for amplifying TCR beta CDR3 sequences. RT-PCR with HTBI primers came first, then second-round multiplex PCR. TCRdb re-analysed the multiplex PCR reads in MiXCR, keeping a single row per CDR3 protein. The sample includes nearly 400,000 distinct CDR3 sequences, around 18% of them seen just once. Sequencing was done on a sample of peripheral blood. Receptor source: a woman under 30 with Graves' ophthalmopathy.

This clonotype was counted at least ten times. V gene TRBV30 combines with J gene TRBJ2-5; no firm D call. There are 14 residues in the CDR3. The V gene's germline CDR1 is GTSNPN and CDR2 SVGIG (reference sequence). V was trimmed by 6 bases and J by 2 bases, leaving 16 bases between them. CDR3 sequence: CACQLDGVQETQYF. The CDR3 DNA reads TGTGCCTGCCAGCTGGACGGAGTTCAAGAGACCCAGTACTTC.

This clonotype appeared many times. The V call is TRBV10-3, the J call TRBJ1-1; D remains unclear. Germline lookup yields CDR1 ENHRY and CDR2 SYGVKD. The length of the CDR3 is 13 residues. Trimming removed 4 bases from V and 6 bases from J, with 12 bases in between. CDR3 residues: CAISGGLGPEAFF. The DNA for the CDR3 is TGTGCCATCAGTGGAGGTCTAGGGCCTGAAGCTTTCTTT.

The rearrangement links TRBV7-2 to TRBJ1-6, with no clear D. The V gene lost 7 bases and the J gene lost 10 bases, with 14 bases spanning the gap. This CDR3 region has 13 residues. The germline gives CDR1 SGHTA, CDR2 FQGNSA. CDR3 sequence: CASMGSAKSPLHF. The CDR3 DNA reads TGTGCCAGCATGGGAAGCGCTAAATCACCCCTCCACTTT.

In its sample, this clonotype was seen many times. The CDR3 spells CASSRLTSTHGETQYF. CDR3 nucleotide sequence: TGTGCCAGCAGCCGCCTGACTAGCACCCACGGGGAGACCCAGTACTTC. This chain links TRBV4-2 with TRBJ2-5, with 7 bases that match TRBD2. CDR3 length: 16 residues. J was trimmed by 5 bases and V by 4 bases; bases with no gene match: 13. Germline-derived CDR1 and CDR2 are LGHNA and YNFKEQ.

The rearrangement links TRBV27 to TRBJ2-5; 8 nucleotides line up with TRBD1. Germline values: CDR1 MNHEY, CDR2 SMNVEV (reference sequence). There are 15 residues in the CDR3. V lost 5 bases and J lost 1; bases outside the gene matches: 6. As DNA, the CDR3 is TGTGCCAGCAGTGACCCCAGGGGGCCCCAAGAGACCCAGTACTTC. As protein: CASSDPRGPQETQYF.

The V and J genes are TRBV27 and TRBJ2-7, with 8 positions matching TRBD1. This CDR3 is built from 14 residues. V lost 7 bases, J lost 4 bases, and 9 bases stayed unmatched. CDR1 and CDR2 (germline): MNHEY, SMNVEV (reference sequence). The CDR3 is CASKKQGAPYEQYF. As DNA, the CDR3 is TGTGCCAGCAAAAAGCAGGGGGCGCCGTACGAGCAGTACTTC.

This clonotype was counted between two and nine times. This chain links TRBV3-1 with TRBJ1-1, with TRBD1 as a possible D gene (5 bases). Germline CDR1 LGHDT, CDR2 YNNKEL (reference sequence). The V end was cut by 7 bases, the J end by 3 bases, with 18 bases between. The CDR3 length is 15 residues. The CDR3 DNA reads TGTGCCAGCAATAGAGGGCGGGGACTGGACACTGAAGCTTTCTTT. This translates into CASNRGRGLDTEAFF.

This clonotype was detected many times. DNA for the CDR3: TGTGCCAGCAGCTTAGTGGATCCGGGACTAGTCTTGGAGACCCAGTACTTC. This translates into CASSLVDPGLVLETQYF. This sequence joins TRBV11-2 and TRBJ2-5; TRBD2 agrees at 8 bases. The CDR3 is 17 amino acids. Germline assignment: CDR1 SGHAT and CDR2 FQNNGV. With V trimmed by 1 base and J by 5 bases, 12 bases remained unmatched.

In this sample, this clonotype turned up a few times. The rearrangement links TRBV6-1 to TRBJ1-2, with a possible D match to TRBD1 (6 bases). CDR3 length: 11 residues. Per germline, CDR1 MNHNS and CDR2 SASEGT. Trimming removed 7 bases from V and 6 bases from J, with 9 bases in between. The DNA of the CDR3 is TGTGCCAGCAAGAGGACAGATGGCTACACCTTC. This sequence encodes CASKRTDGYTF.

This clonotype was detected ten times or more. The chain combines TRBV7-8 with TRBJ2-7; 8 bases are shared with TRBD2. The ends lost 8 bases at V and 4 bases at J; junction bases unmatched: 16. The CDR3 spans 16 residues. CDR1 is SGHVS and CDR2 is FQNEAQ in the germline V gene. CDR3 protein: CASRPKTPGGLYEQYF. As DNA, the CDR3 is TGTGCCAGCCGCCCCAAAACCCCGGGGGGGCTTTACGAGCAGTACTTC.

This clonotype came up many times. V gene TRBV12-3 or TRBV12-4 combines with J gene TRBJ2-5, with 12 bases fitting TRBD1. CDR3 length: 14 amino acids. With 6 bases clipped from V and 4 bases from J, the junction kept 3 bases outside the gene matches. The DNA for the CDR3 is TGTGCCAGCAGCCGGGACAGGGGGCGAGAGACCCAGTACTTC. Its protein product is CASSRDRGRETQYF.

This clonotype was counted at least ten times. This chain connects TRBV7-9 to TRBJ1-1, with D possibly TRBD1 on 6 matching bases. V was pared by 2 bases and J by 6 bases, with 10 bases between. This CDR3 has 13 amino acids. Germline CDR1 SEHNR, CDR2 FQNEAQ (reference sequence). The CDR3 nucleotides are TGTGCCAGCAGCTTACGAGAGGGGGCTGAAGCTTTCTTT. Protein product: CASSLREGAEAFF.

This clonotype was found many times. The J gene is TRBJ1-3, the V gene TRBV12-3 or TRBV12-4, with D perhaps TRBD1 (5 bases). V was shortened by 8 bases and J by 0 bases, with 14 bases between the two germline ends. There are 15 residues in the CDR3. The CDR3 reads CASGGRESSGNTIYF. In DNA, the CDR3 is TGTGCCAGCGGAGGCAGGGAGAGCTCTGGAAACACCATATATTTT.

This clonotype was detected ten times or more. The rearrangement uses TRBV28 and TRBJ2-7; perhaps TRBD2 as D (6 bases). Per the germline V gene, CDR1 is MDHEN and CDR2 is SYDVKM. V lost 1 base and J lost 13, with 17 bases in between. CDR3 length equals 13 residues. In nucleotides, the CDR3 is TGTGCCAGCAGTTTATTTGGAGCCGGAGGGTTATACTTC. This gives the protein CASSLFGAGGLYF.

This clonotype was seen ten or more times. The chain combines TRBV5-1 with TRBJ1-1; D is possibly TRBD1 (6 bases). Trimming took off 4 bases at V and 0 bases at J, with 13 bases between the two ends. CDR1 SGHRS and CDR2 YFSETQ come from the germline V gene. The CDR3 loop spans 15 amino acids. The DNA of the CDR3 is TGCGCCAGCAGCGCGAAACAGGGACTGAACACTGAAGCTTTCTTT. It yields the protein CASSAKQGLNTEAFF. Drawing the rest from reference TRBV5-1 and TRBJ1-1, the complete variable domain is KAGVTQTPRYLIKTRGQQVTLSCSPISGHRSVSWYQQTPGQGLQFLFEYFSETQRNKGNFPGRFSGRQFSNSRSEMNVSTLELGDSALYLCASSAKQGLNTEAFFGQGTRLTVV.

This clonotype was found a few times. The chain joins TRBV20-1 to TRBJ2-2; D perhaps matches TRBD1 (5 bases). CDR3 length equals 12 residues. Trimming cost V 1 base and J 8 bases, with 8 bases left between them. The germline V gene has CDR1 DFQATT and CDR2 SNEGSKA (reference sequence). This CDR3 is CSARVREGELFF. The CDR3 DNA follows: TGCAGTGCTAGAGTCAGGGAAGGGGAGCTGTTTTTT.

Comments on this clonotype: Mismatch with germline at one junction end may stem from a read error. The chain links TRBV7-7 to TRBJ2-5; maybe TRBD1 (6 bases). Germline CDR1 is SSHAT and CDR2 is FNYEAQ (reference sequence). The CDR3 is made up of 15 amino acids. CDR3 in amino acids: CASSSDTGSGETQYF. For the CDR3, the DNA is TGTGCTAGCAGCTCGGATACAGGGTCGGGAGAGACCCAGTACTTC.

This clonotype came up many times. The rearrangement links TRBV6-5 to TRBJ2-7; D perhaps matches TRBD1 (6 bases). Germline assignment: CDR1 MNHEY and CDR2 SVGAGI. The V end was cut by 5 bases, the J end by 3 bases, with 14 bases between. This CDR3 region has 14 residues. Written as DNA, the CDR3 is TGTGCCAGCAGTCGACCTGGACAGATCTACGAGCAGTACTTC. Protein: CASSRPGQIYEQYF.